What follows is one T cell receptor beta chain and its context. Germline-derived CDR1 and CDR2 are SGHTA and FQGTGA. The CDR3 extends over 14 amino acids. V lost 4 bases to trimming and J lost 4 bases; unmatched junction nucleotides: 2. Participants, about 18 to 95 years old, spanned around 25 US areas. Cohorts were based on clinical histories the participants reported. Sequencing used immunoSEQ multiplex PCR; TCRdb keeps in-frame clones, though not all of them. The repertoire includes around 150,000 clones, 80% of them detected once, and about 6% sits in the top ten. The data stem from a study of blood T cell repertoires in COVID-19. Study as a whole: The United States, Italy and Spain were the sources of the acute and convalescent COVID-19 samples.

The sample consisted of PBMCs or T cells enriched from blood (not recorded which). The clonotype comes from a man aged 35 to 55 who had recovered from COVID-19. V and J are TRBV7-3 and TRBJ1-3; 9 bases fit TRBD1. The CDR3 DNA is TGTGCCAGCAGCTCCGGGACAGGGGGAAACACCATATATTTT. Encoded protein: CASSSGTGGNTIYF.